The 9 T cell receptor beta chains in this list originate from one sample, sequenced in a study of blood T cells in healthy people across ages. Alongside a J-beta primer mix, a sample-barcoded 5' primer served in a second PCR lasting about 7 to 12 cycles. TCRdb independently ran MiXCR on the 5' RACE reads; one entry per CDR3 protein. The sample shows fewer than 600,000 distinct CDR3 sequences, about 26% of them seen only once. These sequences were also reported in another study, on T cells of mothers and their children.

The sequencing input was blood. The receptor source for this set is a boy aged 2-9 years in good health.

There are a few counts of this clonotype. CDR3 amino acids: CASRLRDNHEQYF. The CDR3 region has the DNA TGTGCCAGCAGGCTCCGGGACAACCACGAGCAGTACTTC. The chain employs TRBV7-9 and TRBJ2-5; a possible D gene is TRBD1 (6 bases). The DNA end lines up better with TRBJ2-7; the J call may be wrong. Germline CDR1 is SEHNR and CDR2 is FQNEAQ (reference sequence). The CDR3 contains 13 residues.

Here the CDR3 reads CASSQGSNTEAFF. CDR3 in DNA: TGTGCCAGCTCACAAGGCTCTAACACTGAAGCTTTCTTT. The V and J genes are TRBV18 and TRBJ1-1; D not certain. Per germline, CDR1 KGHSH and CDR2 LQKENI. The CDR3 contains 13 residues. The germline V and J ends were trimmed by 4 bases and 2 bases, with 8 bases remaining between them.

The chain employs TRBV2 and TRBJ1-3; D ambiguous. V shed 2 bases and J shed 4 bases, with 3 bases lying between them. CDR3 length equals 12 residues. The germline V gene has CDR1 SNHLY and CDR2 FYNNEI. This CDR3 is CASSELGNTIYF. In nucleotides, the CDR3 is TGTGCCAGCAGTGAATTGGGAAACACCATATATTTT.

This clonotype was seen more than once but under ten times. The V and J genes are TRBV3-1 and TRBJ2-5; D not certain. The CDR3 length is 12 residues. V lost 1 base to trimming and J lost 8 bases, with 8 bases between them. Germline V gene sequence: CDR1 LGHDT, CDR2 YNNKEL (reference sequence). CDR3 residues: CASSQVSPTQYF. CDR3 sequence (DNA): TGTGCCAGCAGCCAAGTTAGCCCAACCCAGTACTTC.

This clonotype was recorded a few times. The chain combines TRBV20-1 with TRBJ2-2; 10 nucleotides align to TRBD2. The ends lost 0 bases at V and 10 bases at J; junction bases unmatched: 8. The germline V gene encodes CDR1 DFQATT and CDR2 SNEGSKA (reference sequence). This CDR3 contains 15 residues. CDR3 residues: CSAREASGRTAELFF. CDR3 nucleotides: TGCAGTGCTAGAGAGGCTAGCGGGAGAACGGCGGAGCTGTTTTTT.

The chain combines TRBV19 with TRBJ1-4; no clear D gene. CDR1 LNHDA and CDR2 SQIVND come from the germline V gene (reference sequence). The CDR3 totals 17 residues. Trimming left V 7 bases short and J 0 bases short, with 18 bases between. CDR3 nucleotides: TGTGCCAGTACCCTAAGAAGGATAGATGCAACTAATGAAAAACTGTTTTTT. Translating gives CASTLRRIDATNEKLFF.

The chain carries TRBV4-2 and TRBJ2-1; 10 bases are shared with TRBD2. The germline gives CDR1 LGHNA, CDR2 YNFKEQ. J gave up 5 bases and V 2 bases, and 9 bases lay outside the gene matches. The CDR3 is 17 residues long. This chain's CDR3 is CASSQPDLAGVHNEQFF. The CDR3 DNA is TGTGCCAGCAGCCAACCTGACCTAGCGGGGGTCCACAATGAGCAGTTCTTC.

The chain carries TRBV20-1 and TRBJ2-7, with D possibly called TRBD1 or TRBD2 (5 bases each). V lost 6 bases and J lost 2, with 17 bases in between. Germline V gene sequence: CDR1 DFQATT, CDR2 SNEGSKA (reference sequence). The CDR3 totals 14 residues. This chain's CDR3 is CSAIEGTGAYEQYF. For the CDR3, the DNA is TGCAGTGCCATTGAAGGGACCGGGGCCTACGAGCAGTACTTC.

The chain employs TRBV20-1 and TRBJ2-5; TRBD2 matches at 12 bases. Germline lookup yields CDR1 DFQATT and CDR2 SNEGSKA (reference sequence). The V gene end was trimmed by 6 bases and the J gene end by 4 bases; junction bases not matched to a gene: 9. This CDR3 spans 15 amino acids. CDR3 amino acids: CSARTSGDLGETQYF. The CDR3 DNA reads as TGCAGTGCCCGGACTAGCGGGGACCTTGGAGAGACCCAGTACTTC.